These 27 T cell receptor beta chains were all obtained from the same sample, sequenced in a study of graft-versus-host responses after intestinal transplantation. The assay was immunoSEQ multiplex PCR, and TCRdb's table has in-frame clones only and misses some. The table includes 130,000 or so clones, just over 90% detected once. These receptors' targets are unknown. The sequences come from unstimulated CD4+ T cells sorted from spleen or lymph node cells, collected before intestinal transplant. The origin of the receptors is a human donor who received an intestinal transplant.

V and J are TRBV19 and TRBJ2-2; D is possibly TRBD2 (7 bases). The CDR3 contains 15 residues. V was pared by 4 bases and J by 6 bases, with 15 bases between. Looked up from germline, CDR1 is LNHDA and CDR2 is SQIVND (reference sequence). The CDR3 is CASSRGGVGSGELFF. In DNA form, the CDR3 reads TGTGCCAGTAGTAGGGGGGGCGTAGGCTCCGGGGAGCTGTTTTTT.

The rearrangement uses TRBV19 and TRBJ2-7; D not resolved. The CDR3 is 14 residues long. The V gene lost 3 bases and the J gene lost 0 bases, with 9 bases spanning the gap. The germline V gene encodes CDR1 LNHDA and CDR2 SQIVND (reference sequence). The chain's CDR3 is CASSMWQDSYEQYF. DNA for the CDR3: TGTGCCAGTAGTATGTGGCAGGACTCCTACGAGCAGTACTTC.

This chain links TRBV29-1 with TRBJ2-3; 7 bases align to TRBD1. In germline, CDR1 is SQVTM, CDR2 ANQGSEA. The CDR3 is 12 amino acids. The ends lost 7 bases at V and 9 bases at J; junction bases unmatched: 10. CDR3 protein: CSAEGGPQTQYF. CDR3 DNA sequence: TGCAGCGCCGAAGGGGGCCCGCAGACGCAGTATTTT.

This chain connects TRBV7-9 to TRBJ2-3; D gene ambiguous. Germline V gives CDR1 SEHNR, CDR2 FQNEAQ (reference sequence). The CDR3 runs to 12 residues. The ends were cut back, 4 bases at V and 2 bases at J, with 4 bases in the middle. The CDR3 DNA reads as TGTGCCAGCAGCTCCATCACAGATACGCAGTATTTT. It is translated as CASSSITDTQYF.

CDR3 in amino acids: CASSLQGGDSTDTQYF. Written as DNA, the CDR3 is TGCGCCAGCAGCTTGCAGGGCGGGGATAGCACAGATACGCAGTATTTT. The chain carries TRBV5-1 and TRBJ2-3, with D perhaps TRBD2 (6 bases). Germline CDR1 and CDR2: SGHRS and YFSETQ. This CDR3 is built from 16 residues. Trimming removed 1 base from V and 0 bases from J, with 12 bases in between. Looking up the rest from reference TRBV5-1 and TRBJ2-3 gives the full variable domain: KAGVTQTPRYLIKTRGQQVTLSCSPISGHRSVSWYQQTPGQGLQFLFEYFSETQRNKGNFPGRFSGRQFSNSRSEMNVSTLELGDSALYLCASSLQGGDSTDTQYFGPGTRLTVL.

The chain joins TRBV18 to TRBJ2-5; weak D call: TRBD1 (6 bases). V was shortened by 7 bases and J by 3 bases, with 12 bases between the two germline ends. Germline values: CDR1 KGHSH, CDR2 LQKENI. The CDR3 consists of 13 residues. The CDR3 sequence: CASLGTLEETQYF. The CDR3 DNA follows: TGTGCCAGCTTGGGGACATTAGAAGAGACCCAGTACTTC.

The chain couples TRBV30 to TRBJ1-6; 7 bases are shared with TRBD1. CDR1 is GTSNPN, CDR2 SVGIG, per germline (reference sequence). CDR3 length equals 17 residues. Trimming cost V 0 bases and J 10 bases; bases outside gene matches: 15. DNA for the CDR3: TGTGCCTGGAGTGTAAACGGAGGGACAGAACGTCGCTCACCCCTCCACTTT. Protein product: CAWSVNGGTERRSPLHF.

The chain carries TRBV12-5 and TRBJ2-1, with 7 bases matching TRBD2. This CDR3 is built from 15 residues. The germline CDR1 and CDR2 sequences are LGHNT and FRNRAP. The V and J ends lost 5 bases and 7 bases, in that order; junction bases with no gene match: 11. CDR3 nucleotide sequence: TGTGCTAGTGGTCCGCCGGGACTAACAAAGAATGAGCAGTTCTTC. Translation gives CASGPPGLTKNEQFF.

This chain joins TRBV9 and TRBJ2-1, with 9 positions matching TRBD1. The germline CDR1 and CDR2 sequences are SGDLS and YYNGEE. J was trimmed by 5 bases and V by 3 bases; bases with no gene match: 6. This CDR3 spans 15 amino acids. This chain's CDR3 is CASSEGQGLHNEQFF. The CDR3, as DNA: TGTGCCAGCAGCGAGGGACAGGGATTGCACAATGAGCAGTTCTTC.

The chain uses TRBV5-6 and TRBJ1-2; D unresolved. The CDR3 spans 12 residues. Trimming took 0 bases from V and 4 from J, leaving 4 bases between them. CDR1 is SGHDT and CDR2 is YYEEEE in the germline V gene. The CDR3 nucleotides are TGTGCCAGCAGCTTGGACAGCTATGGCTACACCTTC. It yields the protein CASSLDSYGYTF.

The chain is built from TRBV15 and TRBJ2-7; D gene uncertain. Trimming took off 0 bases at V and 5 bases at J, with 11 bases between the two ends. From germline, CDR1 is LNHNV and CDR2 YYDKDF (reference sequence). This CDR3 comprises 14 residues. The chain's CDR3 is CATSRDNGRNEQYF. CDR3 DNA: TGTGCCACCAGCAGAGATAACGGGCGAAACGAGCAGTACTTC. The whole variable domain, filled in from reference TRBV15 and TRBJ2-7, reads DAMVIQNPRYQVTQFGKPVTLSCSQTLNHNVMYWYQQKSSQAPKLLFHYYDKDFNNEADTPDNFQSRRPNTSFCFLDIRSPGLGDTAMYLCATSRDNGRNEQYFGPGTRLTVT.

This clone was recorded once. The chain joins TRBV19 to TRBJ1-1; 8 positions match TRBD1. The CDR3 sequence is 14 residues long. J was trimmed by 5 bases and V by 4 bases; bases with no gene match: 6. CDR1 is LNHDA, CDR2 SQIVND, per germline (reference sequence). CDR3 DNA sequence: TGTGCCAGTAGTACCTACAGGGGGGGGACTGAAGCTTTCTTT. It encodes CASSTYRGGTEAFF.

The V call is TRBV6-5, the J call TRBJ2-3, with 10 positions matching TRBD1. This CDR3 contains 15 residues. The junction had 5 bases not matched to a gene; V was cut back by 5 bases and J by 3 bases. CDR1 is MNHEY, CDR2 SVGAGI, per germline. CDR3 amino acids: CASSLGQGVTDTQYF. The CDR3 region has the DNA TGTGCCAGCAGTCTTGGACAGGGGGTGACAGATACGCAGTATTTT.

The CDR3 sequence: CASSLRQGYPYEQYF. The CDR3 DNA is TGTGCCAGCAGCCTACGACAGGGCTATCCCTACGAGCAGTACTTC. The rearrangement uses TRBV6-1 and TRBJ2-7, with 7 bases aligning to TRBD1. The germline V gene has CDR1 MNHNS and CDR2 SASEGT. The CDR3 covers 15 residues. Trimming removed 6 bases from V and 2 bases from J; junction bases left unmatched: 10.

This rearrangement joins TRBV7-8 to TRBJ2-3; D possibly corresponds to TRBD2 (5 bases). The CDR3 spans 13 residues. Germline V gene lookup returns CDR1 SGHVS and CDR2 FQNEAQ. V was pared by 5 bases and J by 1 base, with 7 bases between. CDR3 sequence (DNA): TGTGCCAGCAGCCGGGGTGGCACAGATACGCAGTATTTT. Amino acid sequence: CASSRGGTDTQYF.

The chain has TRBV5-4 and TRBJ1-6; 7 bases align to TRBD1. The germline V gene has CDR1 SGHNT and CDR2 YYREEE (reference sequence). The CDR3 has 14 amino acids. V dropped 2 bases and J dropped 7; count of bases not matched to a gene: 3. The CDR3: CASSFDRENSPLHF. CDR3 DNA sequence: TGTGCCAGCAGCTTTGACAGGGAAAATTCACCCCTCCACTTT. Full variable domain (outside the CDR3, taken from reference TRBV5-4 and TRBJ1-6): ETGVTQSPTHLIKTRGQQVTLRCSSQSGHNTVSWYQQALGQGPQFIFQYYREEENGRGNFPPRFSGLQFPNYSSELNVNALELDDSALYLCASSFDRENSPLHFGNGTRLTVT.

The chain links TRBV7-9 to TRBJ1-4; D ambiguous. Germline lookup yields CDR1 SEHNR and CDR2 FQNEAQ (reference sequence). The CDR3 consists of 14 residues. V dropped 3 bases and J dropped 8 bases, with 13 bases sitting between them. This CDR3 reads CASSFGSTGEKLFF. The CDR3 DNA reads TGTGCCAGCAGCTTTGGAAGTACCGGCGAAAAACTGTTTTTT. Combining the CDR3 with reference TRBV7-9 and TRBJ1-4 gives the whole variable domain DTGVSQNPRHKITKRGQNVTFRCDPISEHNRLYWYRQTLGQGPEFLTYFQNEAQLEKSRLLSDRFSAERPKGSFSTLEIQRTEQGDSAMYLCASSFGSTGEKLFFGSGTQLSVL.

The V and J genes are TRBV11-2 and TRBJ2-5, with 14 bases lining up with TRBD2. The CDR3 runs to 17 residues. From germline, CDR1 is SGHAT and CDR2 FQNNGV. Trimming removed 1 base from V and 5 bases from J; junction bases left unmatched: 6. This chain's CDR3 is CASSLVPTSGGAETQYF. The CDR3 DNA sequence: TGTGCCAGCAGCTTAGTACCGACTAGCGGGGGGGCGGAGACCCAGTACTTC.

This chain links TRBV6-1 with TRBJ2-7; the D gene is possibly TRBD2 (6 bases). CDR1 is MNHNS and CDR2 is SASEGT in the germline V gene. The CDR3 runs to 14 residues. Trimming shortened V by 9 bases and J by 4 bases, and 19 bases separated the two germline ends. The CDR3 bases are TGTGCCAGTACGCGGGCAGGAGGGATATACGAGCAGTACTTC. As protein: CASTRAGGIYEQYF.

The rearrangement links TRBV7-8 to TRBJ2-5; the D is unclear. Germline values: CDR1 SGHVS, CDR2 FQNEAQ. The CDR3 has 14 residues. V lost 5 bases, J lost 5 bases, and 15 bases lay in between. CDR3 bases: TGTGCCAGCAGCCGTATCGGGTTTCGGGAGACCCAGTACTTC. Its protein product is CASSRIGFRETQYF.

The V and J genes are TRBV18 and TRBJ1-1; D unresolved. Germline CDR1 is KGHSH and CDR2 is LQKENI. Trimming cost V 5 bases and J 1 base, with 8 bases left between them. CDR3 size: 13 residues. The CDR3 DNA is TGTGCCAGCTCATTCGACCGGAACACTGAAGCTTTCTTT. This encodes CASSFDRNTEAFF.

The chain combines TRBV5-1 with TRBJ2-3; D perhaps matches TRBD1 (5 bases). Between the trimmed V and J ends, which lost 0 bases and 1 base, there was a span of 6 bases. Germline V gene sequence: CDR1 SGHRS, CDR2 YFSETQ. This CDR3 region has 14 residues. DNA of the CDR3: TGCGCCAGCAGCTTGGCCAGGGGCACAGATACGCAGTATTTT. This translates into CASSLARGTDTQYF.

V and J are TRBV19 and TRBJ2-1; D is ambiguous. The V gene lost 5 bases and the J gene lost 6 bases, with 17 bases spanning the gap. The CDR3 is 15 amino acids. Germline V gene lookup returns CDR1 LNHDA and CDR2 SQIVND (reference sequence). CDR3 sequence reads: CASSSRNLGSNEQFF. DNA for the CDR3: TGTGCCAGTAGTTCCAGGAACTTAGGATCCAATGAGCAGTTCTTC.

V usage is TRBV10-3 and J usage is TRBJ1-2; TRBD1 is a possible D gene (6 bases). Per the germline V gene, CDR1 is ENHRY and CDR2 is SYGVKD. The V gene lost 2 bases and the J gene lost 4 bases, with 11 bases spanning the gap. CDR3 size: 14 residues. As DNA, the CDR3 is TGTGCCATCAGTGAGGGGGGGGCCTCCTATGGCTACACCTTC. It is translated as CAISEGGASYGYTF.

This clone was counted once. The chain joins TRBV7-2 to TRBJ1-2; TRBD1 aligns across 8 bases. Germline CDR1 and CDR2: SGHTA and FQGNSA. The V gene end was trimmed by 5 bases and the J gene end by 4 bases; junction bases not matched to a gene: 3. This CDR3 comprises 13 residues. This chain's CDR3 is CASSDTGGYGYTF. CDR3 DNA sequence: TGTGCCAGCAGCGATACAGGGGGCTATGGCTACACCTTC.

The chain joins TRBV7-9 to TRBJ1-5, with 9 bases that match TRBD1. Germline V gene lookup returns CDR1 SEHNR and CDR2 FQNEAQ (reference sequence). This CDR3 region has 17 residues. The V gene end was trimmed by 2 bases and the J gene end by 3 bases; junction bases not matched to a gene: 8. CDR3 amino acids: CASSLSGGTGHNQPQHF. CDR3 coding DNA: TGTGCCAGCAGCTTATCGGGGGGGACAGGGCACAATCAGCCCCAGCATTTT.

This clone was counted once. V is TRBV5-1 and J is TRBJ2-5, with 8 bases matching TRBD1. The CDR3 spans 16 residues. The V gene's germline CDR1 is SGHRS and CDR2 YFSETQ. J was trimmed by 2 bases and V by 0 bases; bases with no gene match: 6. In DNA, the CDR3 is TGCGCCAGCAGCTTGGGAGGCAGGGGGCTGCAAGAGACCCAGTACTTC. As protein: CASSLGGRGLQETQYF.